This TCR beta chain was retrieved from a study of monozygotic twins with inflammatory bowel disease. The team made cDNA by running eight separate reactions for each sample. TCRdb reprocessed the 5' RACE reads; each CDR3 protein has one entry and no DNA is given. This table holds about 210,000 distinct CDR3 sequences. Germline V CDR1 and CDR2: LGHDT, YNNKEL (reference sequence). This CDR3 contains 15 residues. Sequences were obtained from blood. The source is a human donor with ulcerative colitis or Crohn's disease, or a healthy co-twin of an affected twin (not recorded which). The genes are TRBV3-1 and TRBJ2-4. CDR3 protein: CASSRGYIAKNIQYF.